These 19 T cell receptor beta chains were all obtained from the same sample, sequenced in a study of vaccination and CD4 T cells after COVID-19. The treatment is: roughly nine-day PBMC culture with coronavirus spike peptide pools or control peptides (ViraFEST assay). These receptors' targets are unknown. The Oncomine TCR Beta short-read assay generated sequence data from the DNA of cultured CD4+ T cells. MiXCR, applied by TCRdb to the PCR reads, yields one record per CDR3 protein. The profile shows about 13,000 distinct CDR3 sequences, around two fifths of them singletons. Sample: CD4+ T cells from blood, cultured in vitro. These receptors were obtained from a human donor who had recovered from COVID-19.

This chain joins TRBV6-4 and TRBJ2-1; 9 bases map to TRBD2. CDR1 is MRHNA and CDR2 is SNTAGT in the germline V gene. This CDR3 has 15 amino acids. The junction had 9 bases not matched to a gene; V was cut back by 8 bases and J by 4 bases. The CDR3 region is CASGETSGSYNEQFF. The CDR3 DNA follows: TGTGCCAGCGGGGAGACTAGCGGATCATACAATGAGCAGTTCTTC.

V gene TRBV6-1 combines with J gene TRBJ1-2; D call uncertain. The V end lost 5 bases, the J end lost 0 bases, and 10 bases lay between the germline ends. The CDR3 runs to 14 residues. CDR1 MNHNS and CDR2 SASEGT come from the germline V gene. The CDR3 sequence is CASSLRETNYGYTF. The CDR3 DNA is TGTGCCAGCAGTCTCAGAGAGACTAACTATGGCTACACCTTC.

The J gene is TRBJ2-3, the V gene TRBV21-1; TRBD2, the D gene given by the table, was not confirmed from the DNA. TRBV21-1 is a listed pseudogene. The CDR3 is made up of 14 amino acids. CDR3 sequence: CASSNSLAPDTQYF. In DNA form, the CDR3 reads TGTGCCAGCAGCAACTCCCTAGCGCCAGATACGCAGTATTTT.

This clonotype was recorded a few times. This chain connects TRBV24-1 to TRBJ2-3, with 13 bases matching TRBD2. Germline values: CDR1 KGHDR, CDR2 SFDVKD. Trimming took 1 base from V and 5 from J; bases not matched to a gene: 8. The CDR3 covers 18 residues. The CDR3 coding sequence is TGTGCCACCAGTGATTTCGGACTAGCGGGAGCTGTAAAAGATACGCAGTATTTT. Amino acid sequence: CATSDFGLAGAVKDTQYF.

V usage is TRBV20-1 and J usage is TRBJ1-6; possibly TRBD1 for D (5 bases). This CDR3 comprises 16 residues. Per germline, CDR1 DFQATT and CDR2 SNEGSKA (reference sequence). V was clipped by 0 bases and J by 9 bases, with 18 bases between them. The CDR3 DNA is TGCAGTGCTAGAGATACTTTGGCAGGGTTCGGTTCACCCCTCCACTTT. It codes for CSARDTLAGFGSPLHF.

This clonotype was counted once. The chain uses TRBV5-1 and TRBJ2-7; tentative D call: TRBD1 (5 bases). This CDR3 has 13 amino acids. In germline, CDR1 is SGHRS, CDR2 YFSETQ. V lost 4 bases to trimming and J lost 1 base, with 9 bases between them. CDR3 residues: CASSHDRSYEQYF. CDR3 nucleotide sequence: TGCGCCAGCAGCCACGACAGATCCTACGAGCAGTACTTC.

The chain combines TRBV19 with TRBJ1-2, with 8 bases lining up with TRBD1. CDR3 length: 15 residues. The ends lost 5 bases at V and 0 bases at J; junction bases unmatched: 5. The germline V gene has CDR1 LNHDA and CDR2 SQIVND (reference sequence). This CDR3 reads CASSADRGANYGYTF. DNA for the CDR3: TGTGCCAGTAGTGCCGACAGGGGAGCTAACTATGGCTACACCTTC.

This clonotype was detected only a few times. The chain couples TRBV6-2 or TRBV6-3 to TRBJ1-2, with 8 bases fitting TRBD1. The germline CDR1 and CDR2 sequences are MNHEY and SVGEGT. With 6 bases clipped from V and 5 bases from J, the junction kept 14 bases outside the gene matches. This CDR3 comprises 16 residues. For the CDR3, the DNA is TGTGCCAGCAGGACCCTCGGACAGGGATGGCTTTATGGCTACACCTTC. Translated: CASRTLGQGWLYGYTF.

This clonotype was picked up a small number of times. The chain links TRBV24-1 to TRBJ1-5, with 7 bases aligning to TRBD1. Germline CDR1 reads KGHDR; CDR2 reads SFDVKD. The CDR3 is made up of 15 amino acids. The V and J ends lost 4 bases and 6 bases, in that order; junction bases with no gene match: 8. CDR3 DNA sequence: TGTGCCACCAGTGACTCGACAGGGAGTAGTCAGCCCCAGCATTTT. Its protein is CATSDSTGSSQPQHF.

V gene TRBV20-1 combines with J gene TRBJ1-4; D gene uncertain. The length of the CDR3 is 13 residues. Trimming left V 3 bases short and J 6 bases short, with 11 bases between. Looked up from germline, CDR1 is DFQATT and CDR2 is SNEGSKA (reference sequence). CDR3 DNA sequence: TGCAGTGCTAGGATTGTAGGGTATGAAAAACTGTTTTTT. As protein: CSARIVGYEKLFF.

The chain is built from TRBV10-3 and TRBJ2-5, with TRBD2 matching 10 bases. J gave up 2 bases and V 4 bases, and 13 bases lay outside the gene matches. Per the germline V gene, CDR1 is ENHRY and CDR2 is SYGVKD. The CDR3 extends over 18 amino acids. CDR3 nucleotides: TGTGCCATCAGTGGGGCCGCTAGCGGGAGCACCCGACAAGAGACCCAGTACTTC. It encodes CAISGAASGSTRQETQYF.

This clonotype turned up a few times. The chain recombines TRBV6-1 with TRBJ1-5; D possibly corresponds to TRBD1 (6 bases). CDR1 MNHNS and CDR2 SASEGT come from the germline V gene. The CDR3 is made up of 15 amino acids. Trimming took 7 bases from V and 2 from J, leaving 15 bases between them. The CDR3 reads CASNPNPGGNQPQHF. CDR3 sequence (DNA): TGTGCCAGCAATCCCAATCCAGGGGGCAATCAGCCCCAGCATTTT.

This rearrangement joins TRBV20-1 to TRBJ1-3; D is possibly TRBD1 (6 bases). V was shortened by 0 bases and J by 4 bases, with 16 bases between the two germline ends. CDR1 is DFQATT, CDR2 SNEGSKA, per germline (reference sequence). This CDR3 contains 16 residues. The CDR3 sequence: CSARDIASGVGNTIYF. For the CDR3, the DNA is TGCAGTGCTAGAGATATTGCTTCAGGGGTCGGAAACACCATATATTTT.

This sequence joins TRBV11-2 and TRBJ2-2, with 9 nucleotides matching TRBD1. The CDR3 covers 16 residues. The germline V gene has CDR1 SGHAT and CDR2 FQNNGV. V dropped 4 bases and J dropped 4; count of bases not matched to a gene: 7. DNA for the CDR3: TGTGCCAGCAGCTCTCCGGACAGGGGACTCACCGGGGAGCTGTTTTTT. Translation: CASSSPDRGLTGELFF.

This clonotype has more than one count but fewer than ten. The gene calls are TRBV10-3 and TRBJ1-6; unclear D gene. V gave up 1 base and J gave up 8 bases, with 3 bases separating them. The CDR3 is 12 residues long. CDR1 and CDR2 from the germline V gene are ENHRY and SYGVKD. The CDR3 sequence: CAISEYDSPLHF. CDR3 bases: TGTGCCATCAGTGAGTACGATTCACCCCTCCACTTT.

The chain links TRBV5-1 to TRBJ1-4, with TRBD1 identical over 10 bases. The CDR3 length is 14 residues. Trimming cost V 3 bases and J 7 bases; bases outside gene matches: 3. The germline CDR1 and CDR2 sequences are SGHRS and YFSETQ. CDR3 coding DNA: TGCGCCAGCAGCTCAGACAGGGGGCCTGAAAAACTGTTTTTT. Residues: CASSSDRGPEKLFF. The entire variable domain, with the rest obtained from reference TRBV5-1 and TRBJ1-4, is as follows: KAGVTQTPRYLIKTRGQQVTLSCSPISGHRSVSWYQQTPGQGLQFLFEYFSETQRNKGNFPGRFSGRQFSNSRSEMNVSTLELGDSALYLCASSSDRGPEKLFFGSGTQLSVL.

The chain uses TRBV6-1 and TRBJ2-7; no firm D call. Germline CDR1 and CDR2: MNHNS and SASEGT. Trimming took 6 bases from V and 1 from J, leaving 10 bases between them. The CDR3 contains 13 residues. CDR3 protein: CASSQAPSYEQYF. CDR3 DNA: TGTGCCAGCAGCCAGGCCCCATCCTACGAGCAGTACTTC.

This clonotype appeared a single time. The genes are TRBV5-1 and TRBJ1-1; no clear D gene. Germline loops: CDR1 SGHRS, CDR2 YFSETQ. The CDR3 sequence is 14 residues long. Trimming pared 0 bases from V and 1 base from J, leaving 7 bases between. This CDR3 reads CASSLELSNTEAFF. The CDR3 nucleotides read TGCGCCAGCAGCTTGGAACTTTCGAACACTGAAGCTTTCTTT.

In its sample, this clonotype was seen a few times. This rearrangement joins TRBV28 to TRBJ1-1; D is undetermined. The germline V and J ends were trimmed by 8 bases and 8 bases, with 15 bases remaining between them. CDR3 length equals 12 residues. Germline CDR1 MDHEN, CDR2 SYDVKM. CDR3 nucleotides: TGTGCCAGCGCCACGACGGCGGGCGAAGCTTTCTTT. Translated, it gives CASATTAGEAFF. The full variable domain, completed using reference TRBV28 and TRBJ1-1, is DVKVTQSSRYLVKRTGEKVFLECVQDMDHENMFWYRQDPGLGLRLIYFSYDVKMKEKGDIPEGYSVSREKKERFSLILESASTNQTSMYLCASATTAGEAFFGQGTRLTVV.